Following are 24 T cell receptor beta chains from one sample sequenced in a study of T-cell reconstitution after alpha-beta-depleted transplantation in children. It was with unique molecular identifiers that the TCRbeta library was prepared. One entry per CDR3 protein, called by TCRdb with MiXCR from the PCR reads. In the table there are roughly 280,000 distinct CDR3 sequences, around a tenth of which are singletons. Sequenced here: peripheral blood, sampled 180 days after TCRalphabeta/CD19-depleted stem cell transplant. All receptors come from a male patient under 10 years old who had a stem cell transplant for chronic granulomatous disease, so the T cells may come from the graft donor.

This clonotype was recorded many times. The chain combines TRBV6-5 with TRBJ1-4; 8 bases align to TRBD1. V was clipped by 4 bases and J by 7 bases; unmatched bases: 8. CDR1 and CDR2 (germline): MNHEY, SVGAGI. The CDR3 sequence is 15 residues long. CDR3 bases: TGTGCCAGCAGTTCGGGACAGGCCAGGGGTGAAAAACTGTTTTTT. It yields the protein CASSSGQARGEKLFF.

This clonotype was seen ten or more times. The chain carries TRBV5-1 and TRBJ2-7, with 7 bases fitting TRBD2. CDR3 length: 15 amino acids. The junction had 11 bases not matched to a gene; V was cut back by 2 bases and J by 6 bases. The germline V gene has CDR1 SGHRS and CDR2 YFSETQ. CDR3 nucleotide sequence: TGCGCCAGCAGCTTCTCATTGCGGGAGCTTAGCGAGCAGTACTTC. Translating it yields CASSFSLRELSEQYF.

This clonotype was observed many times. The V gene is TRBV11-2, the J gene TRBJ2-1; 8 bases agree with TRBD1. This CDR3 comprises 14 residues. V gave up 5 bases and J gave up 3 bases; unmatched junction bases: 3. Germline-derived CDR1 and CDR2 are SGHAT and FQNNGV. The CDR3 nucleotides read TGTGCCAGCAGCCCCGACAGGGGCTACAATGAGCAGTTCTTC. Translating gives CASSPDRGYNEQFF.

Note on this clonotype: This could be a read error, since a much larger clone is one nucleotide away. The chain is built from TRBV12-3 or TRBV12-4 and TRBJ2-3; 8 bases map to TRBD1. This CDR3 contains 13 residues. CDR3: CAEAQGDFDTQYF. CDR3 DNA sequence: TGTGCTGAGGCACAGGGGGATTTTGATACGCAGTATTTT.

This clonotype was observed many times. The rearrangement links TRBV7-3 to TRBJ2-3; the D gene is possibly TRBD2 (6 bases). Germline V gene sequence: CDR1 SGHTA, CDR2 FQGTGA. Trimming stripped 5 bases from V and 2 bases from J, with 14 bases between. The CDR3 spans 15 residues. Written as DNA, the CDR3 is TGTGCCAGCAGCGCCCGGGGGACCCCCACAGATACGCAGTATTTT. This encodes CASSARGTPTDTQYF.

In this sample, this clonotype turned up a few times. J is TRBJ1-6 and V is TRBV28, with TRBD1 matching over 7 bases. Trimming at V came to 7 bases and at J to 5 bases, leaving 5 bases not matched to a gene. The CDR3 loop spans 14 amino acids. Germline V gives CDR1 MDHEN, CDR2 SYDVKM. DNA for the CDR3: TGTGCCAGCATTACCGGGACAGATAATTCACCCCTCCACTTT. Translating gives CASITGTDNSPLHF.

This clonotype was counted ten times or more. The gene calls are TRBV14 and TRBJ2-1; 8 bases align to TRBD1. In germline, CDR1 is SGHDN, CDR2 FVKESK. The CDR3 contains 13 residues. V lost 3 bases and J lost 13; bases outside the gene matches: 8. In DNA form, the CDR3 reads TGTGCCAGCAGCCAGGTTATGACAGGGGTCCAGTTCTTC. Translated: CASSQVMTGVQFF.

This clonotype showed up many times. The chain uses TRBV3-1 and TRBJ2-7, with D perhaps TRBD1 (7 bases). Germline loops: CDR1 LGHDT, CDR2 YNNKEL (reference sequence). The CDR3 consists of 15 residues. V gave up 0 bases and J gave up 2 bases, with 11 bases separating them. This CDR3 is CASSQDRGDPYEQYF. CDR3 nucleotides: TGTGCCAGCAGCCAAGACAGGGGGGACCCCTACGAGCAGTACTTC.

The rearrangement joins TRBV18 to TRBJ2-1; TRBD1 agrees at 9 bases. The CDR3 is 16 amino acids. The V and J ends lost 2 bases and 6 bases, in that order; junction bases with no gene match: 8. The germline V gene encodes CDR1 KGHSH and CDR2 LQKENI. CDR3 amino acids: CASSPRSAGQGNEQFF. The CDR3 bases are TGTGCCAGCTCACCAAGGTCGGCGGGACAGGGCAATGAGCAGTTCTTC.

This clonotype was recorded at least ten times. The CDR3 reads CRVASGTAYEQYF. Here the CDR3 DNA reads TGCAGGGTGGCTAGCGGGACCGCCTACGAGCAGTACTTC. The rearrangement uses TRBV20-1 and TRBJ2-7; 9 bases are shared with TRBD2. This CDR3 region has 13 residues. CDR1 and CDR2 from the germline V gene are DFQATT and SNEGSKA (reference sequence).

Points on this clonotype: A read error may be the cause here, since a much bigger clone is one base away. This chain joins TRBV11-2 and TRBJ2-1; 10 bases align to TRBD2. Germline assignment: CDR1 SGHAT and CDR2 FQNNGV. With 7 bases clipped from V and 5 bases from J, the junction kept 5 bases outside the gene matches. CDR3 size: 14 residues. The CDR3 protein is CASTPAGGNNEQFF. The CDR3 region has the DNA TGTGCCAGCACACCAGCGGGGGGGAACAATGAGCAGTTCTTC.

Details on this clonotype: A read error is possible here, since a much larger clone lies one base away. J is TRBJ2-7 and V is TRBV20-1, with TRBD1 identical over 7 bases. Looked up from germline, CDR1 is DFQATT and CDR2 is SNEGSKA (reference sequence). CDR3 length equals 11 residues. The CDR3 loop is CSARTGYERYF. In nucleotides, the CDR3 is TGCAGTGCTAGGACAGGGTACGAGCGGTACTTC.

This clonotype was counted at least ten times. The chain joins TRBV6-5 to TRBJ2-3; 11 bases are a match to TRBD2. The CDR3 totals 17 residues. V lost 0 bases and J lost 2; bases outside the gene matches: 4. Germline CDR1 MNHEY, CDR2 SVGAGI. The chain's CDR3 is CASSYSGLAGHTDTQYF. CDR3 bases: TGTGCCAGCAGTTACTCTGGACTAGCGGGCCACACAGATACGCAGTATTTT.

This clonotype has ten or more counts. The chain couples TRBV12-3 or TRBV12-4 to TRBJ2-1; either TRBD1 or TRBD2 may supply D (5 bases each). The CDR3 has 13 amino acids. V shed 3 bases and J shed 6 bases, with 9 bases lying between them. The CDR3, as DNA: TGTGCCAGCAGTTTTGGGGCGGGCAATGAGCAGTTCTTC. It translates to CASSFGAGNEQFF.

This clonotype was observed at least ten times. The rearrangement links TRBV5-1 to TRBJ1-3; D unresolved. Trimming left V 5 bases short and J 0 bases short, with 9 bases between. This CDR3 region has 14 residues. From germline, CDR1 is SGHRS and CDR2 YFSETQ. The CDR3 here is CASSSQSSGNTIYF. The CDR3 DNA reads TGCGCCAGCAGTAGTCAGAGCTCTGGAAACACCATATATTTT. Based on the CDR3 plus reference TRBV5-1 and TRBJ1-3, the full variable domain is KAGVTQTPRYLIKTRGQQVTLSCSPISGHRSVSWYQQTPGQGLQFLFEYFSETQRNKGNFPGRFSGRQFSNSRSEMNVSTLELGDSALYLCASSSQSSGNTIYFGEGSWLTVV.

This clonotype was seen repeatedly, ten times or more. This chain joins TRBV5-1 and TRBJ2-1; TRBD2 matches 10 bases. The CDR3 sequence is 15 residues long. Per germline, CDR1 SGHRS and CDR2 YFSETQ. V dropped 5 bases and J dropped 2; count of bases not matched to a gene: 4. The CDR3 spells CASSHGLAAYNEQFF. CDR3 DNA: TGCGCCAGCAGTCACGGACTAGCGGCCTACAATGAGCAGTTCTTC. Using reference TRBV5-1 and TRBJ2-1 for the parts outside the CDR3, the full variable domain is KAGVTQTPRYLIKTRGQQVTLSCSPISGHRSVSWYQQTPGQGLQFLFEYFSETQRNKGNFPGRFSGRQFSNSRSEMNVSTLELGDSALYLCASSHGLAAYNEQFFGPGTRLTVL.

This clonotype was detected ten times or more. The gene calls are TRBV12-3 or TRBV12-4 and TRBJ1-4, with a possible D match to TRBD1 (5 bases). The CDR3 sequence is 14 residues long. Trimming shortened V by 4 bases and J by 5 bases, and 11 bases separated the two germline ends. In DNA form, the CDR3 reads TGTGCCAGCAGTTGGGGGGATGTGAATGAAAAACTGTTTTTT. Residues: CASSWGDVNEKLFF.

On this clonotype itself: A much larger clone lies one base from this, so it may be a read error. The chain couples TRBV12-3 or TRBV12-4 to TRBJ1-1; 7 nucleotides agree with TRBD1. The CDR3 runs 14 residues. CDR3 in amino acids: CVSSGLTGSTEAFF. In DNA, the CDR3 is TGTGTCAGCAGTGGGCTGACAGGGTCCACTGAAGCTTTCTTT.

At least ten counts were recorded for this clonotype. The genes are TRBV28 and TRBJ2-5, with 12 nucleotides matching TRBD1. V lost 3 bases and J lost 1; bases outside the gene matches: 3. The CDR3 consists of 16 residues. Looked up from germline, CDR1 is MDHEN and CDR2 is SYDVKM. For the CDR3, the DNA is TGTGCCAGCAGTTTCTCGGGACAGGGGGCCCAAGAGACCCAGTACTTC. Protein: CASSFSGQGAQETQYF.

The chain uses TRBV20-1 and TRBJ2-2; 11 bases are shared with TRBD1. CDR1 is DFQATT and CDR2 is SNEGSKA in the germline V gene (reference sequence). V shed 0 bases, J shed 6 bases, and the junction held 3 bases outside the gene matches. This CDR3 comprises 15 residues. The CDR3 nucleotides are TGCAGTGCTAGAGATCTGGGACAGGGGGCCGGGGAGCTGTTTTTT. Protein sequence: CSARDLGQGAGELFF.

This clonotype was counted many times. The gene calls are TRBV28 and TRBJ2-5, with a possible D match to TRBD1 (6 bases). V gave up 3 bases and J gave up 2 bases, with 13 bases separating them. This CDR3 region has 15 residues. Germline-derived CDR1 and CDR2 are MDHEN and SYDVKM. The CDR3 region is CASSFGDTRQETQYF. CDR3 DNA: TGTGCCAGCAGTTTTGGGGACACCAGACAAGAGACCCAGTACTTC. The full variable domain, in which reference TRBV28 and TRBJ2-5 provide the parts outside the CDR3, is DVKVTQSSRYLVKRTGEKVFLECVQDMDHENMFWYRQDPGLGLRLIYFSYDVKMKEKGDIPEGYSVSREKKERFSLILESASTNQTSMYLCASSFGDTRQETQYFGPGTRLLVL.

This clonotype was found many times. The V call is TRBV5-1, the J call TRBJ2-2, with D tentatively TRBD1 (6 bases). The CDR3 runs 15 residues. The germline V and J ends were trimmed by 5 bases and 4 bases, with 15 bases remaining between them. Germline lookup yields CDR1 SGHRS and CDR2 YFSETQ. The CDR3 coding sequence is TGCGCCAGCAGAATCGGACAGTCTTTCACCGGGGAGCTGTTTTTT. The encoded protein is CASRIGQSFTGELFF.

This clonotype has ten or more counts. The chain has TRBV12-3 or TRBV12-4 and TRBJ2-4; tentative D call: TRBD2 (6 bases). Trimming removed 1 base from V and 6 bases from J, with 13 bases in between. The CDR3 contains 15 residues. The CDR3 nucleotides are TGTGCCAGCAGTTTAGAGAGCTTGGGGGGAAACATTCAGTACTTC. Translating gives CASSLESLGGNIQYF.

This clonotype was recorded a few times. The genes are TRBV12-3 or TRBV12-4 and TRBJ1-1; the D gene is possibly TRBD1 (5 bases). The CDR3 covers 13 residues. Trimming left V 3 bases short and J 4 bases short, with 9 bases between. CDR3 nucleotide sequence: TGTGCCAGCAGTTTGGCAGGGCCCACTGAAGCTTTCTTT. Translation: CASSLAGPTEAFF.